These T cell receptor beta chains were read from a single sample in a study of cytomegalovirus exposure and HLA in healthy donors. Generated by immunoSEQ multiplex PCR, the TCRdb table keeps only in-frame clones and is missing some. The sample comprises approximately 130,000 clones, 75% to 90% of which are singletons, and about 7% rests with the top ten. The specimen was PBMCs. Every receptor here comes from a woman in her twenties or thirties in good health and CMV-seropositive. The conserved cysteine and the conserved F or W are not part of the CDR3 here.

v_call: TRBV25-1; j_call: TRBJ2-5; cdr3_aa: ASSDNHRTGIEETQY
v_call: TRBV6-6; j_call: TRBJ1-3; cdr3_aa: ASSRLDFSGNTIY
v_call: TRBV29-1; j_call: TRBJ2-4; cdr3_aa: SVQPGQSGIQY
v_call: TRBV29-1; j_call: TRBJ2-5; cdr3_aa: SVAQETQY
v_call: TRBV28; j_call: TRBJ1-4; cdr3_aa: ASSLPGDREKLF
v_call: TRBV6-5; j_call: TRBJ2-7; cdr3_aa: ASSSFSEQY
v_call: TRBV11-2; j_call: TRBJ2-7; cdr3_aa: ASSLRGGQYEQY
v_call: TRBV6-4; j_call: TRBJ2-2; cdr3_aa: ASSERGSDHTGELF
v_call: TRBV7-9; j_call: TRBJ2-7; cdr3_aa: ASSLRQGPYEQY
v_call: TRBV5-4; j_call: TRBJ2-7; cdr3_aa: ASSLVSGGYEQY
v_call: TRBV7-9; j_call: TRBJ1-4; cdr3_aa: ASSPPGEKLF
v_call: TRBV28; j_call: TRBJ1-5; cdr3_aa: ASRVGGNSNQPQH
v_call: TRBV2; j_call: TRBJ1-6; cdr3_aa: ASKRQGASSPLH
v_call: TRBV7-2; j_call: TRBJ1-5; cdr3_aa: ASSLDRTGGRPQH
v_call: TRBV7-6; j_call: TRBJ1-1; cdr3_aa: ASSLVRGDTEAF
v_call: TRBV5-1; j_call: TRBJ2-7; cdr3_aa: ASSFGGPSYEQY
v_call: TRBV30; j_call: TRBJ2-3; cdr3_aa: AWSTSGSGTQY
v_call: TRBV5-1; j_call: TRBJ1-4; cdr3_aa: ASSTSPTGLEEKLF
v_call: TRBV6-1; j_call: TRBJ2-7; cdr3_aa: ASSELTGGPYEQY
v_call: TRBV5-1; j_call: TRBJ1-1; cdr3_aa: ASSLSSGQVNTEAF
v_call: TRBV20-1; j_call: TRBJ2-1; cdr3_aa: SARLATEQF
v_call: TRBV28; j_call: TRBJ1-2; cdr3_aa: ASSLGQINYGYT
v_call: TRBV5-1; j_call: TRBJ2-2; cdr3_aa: ASSLFARASNTGELF
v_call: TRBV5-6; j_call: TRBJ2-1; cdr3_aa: ASSWTSGYNEQF
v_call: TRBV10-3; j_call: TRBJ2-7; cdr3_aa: AISEREGQYEQY
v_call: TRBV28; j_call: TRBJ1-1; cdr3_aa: ASTTYGGKNTEAF
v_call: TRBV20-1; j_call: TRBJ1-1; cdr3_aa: SARIGAEAF
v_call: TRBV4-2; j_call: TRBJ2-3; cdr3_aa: ASSQFRAGITDTQY
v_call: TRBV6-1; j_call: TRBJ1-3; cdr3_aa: ASSEASRSGNTIY
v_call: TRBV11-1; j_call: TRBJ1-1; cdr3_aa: ASSLEEGHPEAF
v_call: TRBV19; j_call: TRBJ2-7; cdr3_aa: ASSSTSGITYEQY
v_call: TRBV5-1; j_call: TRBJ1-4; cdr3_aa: ASSPGQRGEKLF
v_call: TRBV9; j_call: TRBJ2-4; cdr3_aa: ASSVGDLAKNIQY
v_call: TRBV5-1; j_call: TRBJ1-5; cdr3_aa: ASSLADRGGPQH
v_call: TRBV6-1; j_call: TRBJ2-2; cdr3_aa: ASSEAILAGGAGELF
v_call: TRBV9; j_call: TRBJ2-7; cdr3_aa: ASSEALAGAGDEQY
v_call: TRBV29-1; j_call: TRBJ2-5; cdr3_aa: STTGGETQY
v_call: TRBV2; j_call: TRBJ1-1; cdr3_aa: ASSENRGTEAF
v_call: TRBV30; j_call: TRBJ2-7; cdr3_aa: AWSPRSYEQY
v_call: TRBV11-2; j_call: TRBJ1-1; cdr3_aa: ASSRQAGGTEAF
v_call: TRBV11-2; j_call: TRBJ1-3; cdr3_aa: ASSFDIGNTIY
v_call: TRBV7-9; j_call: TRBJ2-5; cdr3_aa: ASSQTGREETQY